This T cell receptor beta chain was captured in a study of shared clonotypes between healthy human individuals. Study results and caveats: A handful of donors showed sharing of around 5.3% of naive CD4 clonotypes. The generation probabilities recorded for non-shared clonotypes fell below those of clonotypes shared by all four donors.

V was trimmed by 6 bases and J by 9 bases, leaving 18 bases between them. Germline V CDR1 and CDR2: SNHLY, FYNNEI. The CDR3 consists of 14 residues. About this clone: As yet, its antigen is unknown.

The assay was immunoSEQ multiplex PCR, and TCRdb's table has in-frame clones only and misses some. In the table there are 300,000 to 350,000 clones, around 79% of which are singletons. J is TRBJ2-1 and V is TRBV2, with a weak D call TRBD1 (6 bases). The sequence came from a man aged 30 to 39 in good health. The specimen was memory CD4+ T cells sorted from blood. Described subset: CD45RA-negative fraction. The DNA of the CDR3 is TGTGCCAGCAGGGCCGAACAGGGTTTCGGTGAGCAGTTCTTC. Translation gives CASRAEQGFGEQFF. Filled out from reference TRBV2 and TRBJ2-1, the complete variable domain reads EPEVTQTPSHQVTQMGQEVILRCVPISNHLYFYWYRQILGQKVEFLVSFYNNEISEKSEIFDDQFSVERPDGSNFTLKIRSTKLEDSAMYFCASRAEQGFGEQFFGPGTRLTVL.